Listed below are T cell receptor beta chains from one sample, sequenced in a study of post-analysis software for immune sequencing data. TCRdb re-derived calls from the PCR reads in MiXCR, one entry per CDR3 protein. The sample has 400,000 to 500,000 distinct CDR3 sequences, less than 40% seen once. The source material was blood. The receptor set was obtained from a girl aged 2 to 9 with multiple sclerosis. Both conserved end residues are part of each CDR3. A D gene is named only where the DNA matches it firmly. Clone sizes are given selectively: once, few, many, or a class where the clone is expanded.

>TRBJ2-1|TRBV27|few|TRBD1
TGTGCCAGCGGGAGACAGGGGGTATCAAACAATGAGCAGTTCTTC
CASGRQGVSNNEQFF
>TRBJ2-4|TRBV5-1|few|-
TGCGCCAGCAGCTTACGAGGGGACATTCAGTACTTC
CASSLRGDIQYF
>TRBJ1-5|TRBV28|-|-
TGTGCCAGCAGTCTTCAGACAGGCCGAAATCAGCCCCAGCATTTT
CASSLQTGRNQPQHF
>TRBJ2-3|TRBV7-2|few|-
TGTGCCAGCAGCCCCACCCGAGATACGCAGTATTTT
CASSPTRDTQYF
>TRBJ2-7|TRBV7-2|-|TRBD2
TGTGCCAGCAGCCCCGGGACTAGCGTTTCCTACGAGCAGTACTTC
CASSPGTSVSYEQYF
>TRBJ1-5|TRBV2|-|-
TGTGCCAGCAGTGGGACGGCTGCCGATCAGCCCCAGCATTTT
CASSGTAADQPQHF
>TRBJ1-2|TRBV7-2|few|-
TGTGCCAGCAGCCCATGGGGCAGGGGCTACACCTTC
CASSPWGRGYTF
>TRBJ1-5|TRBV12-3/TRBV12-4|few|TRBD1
TGTGCCAGCAGAACAGGGGAAAGCGGTCAGCCCCAGCATTTT
CASRTGESGQPQHF
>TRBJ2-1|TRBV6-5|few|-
TGTGCCAGCAGTTACTCCCACATAAGCTCCTACAATGAGCAGTTCTTC
CASSYSHISSYNEQFF
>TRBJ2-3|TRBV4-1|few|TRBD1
TGCGCCAGCAGCCAAGTAGGGGACAGGGGGAGGACAGATACGCAGTATTTT
CASSQVGDRGRTDTQYF
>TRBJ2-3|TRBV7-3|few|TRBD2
TGTGCCAGCAGCCCGGGACTAGCAAGGGACACAGATACGCAGTATTTT
CASSPGLARDTDTQYF
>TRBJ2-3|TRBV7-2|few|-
TGTGCCAGCAGCCCTCGTCAAACTACCGATACGCAGTATTTT
CASSPRQTTDTQYF
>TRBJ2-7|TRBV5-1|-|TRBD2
TGCGCCAGCAGCTTGGATGCGGGGGGATTTTACGAGCAGTACTTC
CASSLDAGGFYEQYF
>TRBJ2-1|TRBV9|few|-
TGTGCCAGCAGCCTCGAAGACGGTTGGGAGCAGTTCTTC
CASSLEDGWEQFF
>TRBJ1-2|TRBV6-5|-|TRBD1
TGTGCCAGCAGTTACTTTACAGGGGCTCTCGCTTATGGCTACACCTTC
CASSYFTGALAYGYTF
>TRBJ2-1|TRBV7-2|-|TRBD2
TGTGCCAGCAGCTCGAGACTAGCGGGAGGGCCAATGTACAATGAGCAGTTCTTC
CASSSRLAGGPMYNEQFF
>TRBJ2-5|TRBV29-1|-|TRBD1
TGCAGCGTTGAAGTCCAATGGACAGGGCGGGAGACCCAGTACTTC
CSVEVQWTGRETQYF
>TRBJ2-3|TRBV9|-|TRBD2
TGTGCCAGCAGCGTAGGCGGGGGAAGCACAGCTACGCAGTATTTT
CASSVGGGSTATQYF
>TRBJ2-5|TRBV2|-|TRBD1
TGTGCCGGCAAGACAGGGTATGGTGAGACCCAGTACTTC
CAGKTGYGETQYF
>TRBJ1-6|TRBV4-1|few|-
TGCGCCAGCAGCCAAGATCCCCGGAGCTCCTATAATTCACCCCTCCACTTT
CASSQDPRSSYNSPLHF
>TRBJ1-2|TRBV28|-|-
TGTGCCAGCAGTTTGTCATTCGTATCACACTATGGCTACACCTTC
CASSLSFVSHYGYTF
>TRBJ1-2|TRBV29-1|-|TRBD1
TGCAGCGCTGAAAAAAGACAGGGGAACTATGGCTACACCTTC
CSAEKRQGNYGYTF
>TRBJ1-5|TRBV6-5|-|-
TGTGCCAGCAGTTACGGCAGACGGGGTGAATCCAAGCATTTT
CASSYGRRGESKHF
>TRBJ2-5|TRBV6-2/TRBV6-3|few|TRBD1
TGTGCCAGCAGCTATGAACAGGGGGTCGGCGAGACCCAGTACTTC
CASSYEQGVGETQYF